The 15 T cell receptor beta chains listed next were all sequenced from one sample in a study of human T cells and chemical hapten exposure. Documented time point: pre-sensitization, week 0. The treatment was: therapeutic diphenylcyclopropenone sensitization with weekly scalp DPC. TCRdb re-derived calls from the RACE reads in MiXCR, one entry per CDR3 protein. The table includes 200,000 to 300,000 distinct CDR3 sequences, approximately 8.6% detected once. The sequencing here drew on whole blood, taken in connection with sensitization to the hapten diphenylcyclopropenone (DPC). Receptors originate from a woman between 40 and 50 years old with alopecia areata. Some clones in this sample may be carry-over from other donors' samples.

Only a few counts were recorded for this clonotype. The chain has TRBV12-3 or TRBV12-4 and TRBJ1-6; possibly TRBD1 for D (6 bases). Trimming stripped 5 bases from V and 9 bases from J, with 14 bases between. The CDR3 loop spans 14 amino acids. CDR3 sequence: CASSPQGPASPLHF. CDR3 in DNA: TGTGCCAGCAGTCCACAGGGTCCCGCTTCACCCCTCCACTTT.

In this sample, this clonotype turned up many times. The V gene is TRBV6-2 or TRBV6-3, the J gene TRBJ2-2; D uncertain. This CDR3 has 12 amino acids. V was cut by 4 bases and J by 0 bases, with 0 bases left in between. Germline CDR1 reads MNHEY; CDR2 reads SVGEGT. This CDR3 is CASSSNTGELFF. CDR3 in DNA: TGTGCCAGCAGTTCGAACACCGGGGAGCTGTTTTTT.

The DNA of the CDR3 is TGCGCCAGCAGCTTGGCCGGGACAGGGGTTTCCTACGAGCAGTACTTC. Its translation: CASSLAGTGVSYEQYF. The chain couples TRBV5-1 to TRBJ2-7; 10 nucleotides agree with TRBD1. CDR1 is SGHRS and CDR2 is YFSETQ in the germline V gene. There are 16 residues in the CDR3. The V segment lost 0 bases and the J segment 1 base; nucleotides outside the gene matches: 4.

This clonotype came up a few times. The junction differs from germline at one of its ends, possibly a read error. This CDR3 reads CASSVAGGHTQYF. CDR3 sequence (DNA): TGTGCCAGCAGTGTAGCGGGAGGGCATACGCAGTATTTT. The chain has TRBV12-3 or TRBV12-4 and TRBJ2-3, with 11 bases lining up with TRBD2. The CDR3 runs to 13 residues.

As concerns this clonotype: This may stem from a read error, because a much larger clone lies one nucleotide away. The rearrangement links TRBV7-9 to TRBJ2-1; 8 bases are a match to TRBD2. The CDR3 extends over 15 amino acids. Germline CDR1 and CDR2: SEHNR and FQNEAQ (reference sequence). In DNA, the CDR3 is TGTGTCAGCAGCTTAGATGCGGGAGGTTTAAATGAGCAGTTCTTC. Encoded protein: CVSSLDAGGLNEQFF.

The V and J genes are TRBV4-2 and TRBJ2-7; 8 bases align to TRBD2. Germline CDR1 LGHNA, CDR2 YNFKEQ. The CDR3 has 17 residues. The V and J ends lost 0 bases and 0 bases, in that order; junction bases with no gene match: 7. The CDR3 loop reads CASSQDYSGILSYEQYF. CDR3 DNA sequence: TGTGCCAGCAGCCAAGACTATAGCGGGATTCTCTCCTACGAGCAGTACTTC.

The chain is built from TRBV14 and TRBJ2-5; D gene uncertain. Per germline, CDR1 SGHDN and CDR2 FVKESK. The V gene lost 2 bases and the J gene lost 6 bases, with 13 bases spanning the gap. This CDR3 contains 14 residues. DNA of the CDR3: TGTGCCAGCAGCCAATCAGATGGGTTTAAGACCCAGTACTTC. Translating it yields CASSQSDGFKTQYF. Variable domain in full (rest from reference TRBV14 and TRBJ2-5): EAGVTQFPSHSVIEKGQTVTLRCDPISGHDNLYWYRRVMGKEIKFLLHFVKESKQDESGMPNNRFLAERTGGTYSTLKVQPAELEDSGVYFCASSQSDGFKTQYFGPGTRLLVL.

This chain's CDR3 is CASSSGGAPGNEQFF. In DNA, the CDR3 is TGTGCCAGCAGCTCCGGGGGTGCTCCAGGGAATGAGCAGTTCTTC. The chain carries TRBV7-3 and TRBJ2-1, with a tentative D call TRBD2 (6 bases). This CDR3 has 15 residues. Germline values: CDR1 SGHTA, CDR2 FQGTGA. The V end was cut by 4 bases, the J end by 7 bases, with 17 bases between.

This clonotype was detected ten times or more. The gene calls are TRBV7-9 and TRBJ2-5; no clear D gene. The CDR3 totals 12 residues. V dropped 8 bases and J dropped 2 bases, with 9 bases sitting between them. From germline, CDR1 is SEHNR and CDR2 FQNEAQ (reference sequence). The CDR3 coding sequence is TGTGCCAGCGGACGGGCTCAAGAGACCCAGTACTTC. Its translation: CASGRAQETQYF.

This clonotype was seen a handful of times. J is TRBJ2-1 and V is TRBV10-2; D remains unclear. The CDR3 is made up of 11 amino acids. Germline V gene lookup returns CDR1 WSHSY and CDR2 SAAADI. V lost 2 bases and J lost 12, with 8 bases in between. The chain's CDR3 is CASSESFRQFF. The CDR3 DNA reads TGCGCCAGCAGTGAGAGTTTTCGGCAGTTCTTC.

This clonotype showed up many times. The chain joins TRBV7-8 to TRBJ1-1; 7 positions agree with TRBD1. The CDR3 is 17 amino acids. V was pared by 5 bases and J by 6 bases, with 18 bases of the junction left unmatched. In germline, CDR1 is SGHVS, CDR2 FQNEAQ. The DNA for the CDR3 is TGTGCCAGCAGCCGGACAACGATTACAGGGGTTGGCGCTGAAGCTTTCTTT. Translation gives CASSRTTITGVGAEAFF. The variable domain in full, completed from reference TRBV7-8 and TRBJ1-1, reads GAGVSQSPRYKVAKRGQDVALRCDPISGHVSLFWYQQALGQGPEFLTYFQNEAQLDKSGLPSDRFFAERPEGSVSTLKIQRTQQEDSAVYLCASSRTTITGVGAEAFFGQGTRLTVV.

The V call is TRBV6-2 or TRBV6-3, the J call TRBJ2-1; D might be TRBD1 (5 bases). The CDR3 sequence is 15 residues long. The germline V gene has CDR1 MNHEY and CDR2 SVGEGT. Trimming removed 5 bases at V and 3 bases at J, with 14 bases between. Here the CDR3 DNA reads TGTGCCAGCAGTACTCGACAGAGTTTCTACAATGAGCAGTTCTTC. Its translation is CASSTRQSFYNEQFF.

The chain combines TRBV4-3 with TRBJ2-3; D remains ambiguous. The CDR3 extends over 14 amino acids. The V end lost 4 bases, the J end lost 1 base, and 9 bases lay between the germline ends. The germline V gene has CDR1 LGHNA and CDR2 YSLEER. CDR3 DNA: TGCGCCAGCAGCCGAGGAAGGGGCACAGATACGCAGTATTTT. This codes for CASSRGRGTDTQYF.

The table lists this clonotype with many counts. This chain links TRBV4-2 with TRBJ2-1; 11 bases line up with TRBD2. This CDR3 is built from 16 residues. Germline trimming cut 0 bases from V and 5 bases from J; bases unmatched to any gene: 3. Per germline, CDR1 LGHNA and CDR2 YNFKEQ. CDR3 nucleotides: TGTGCCAGCAGCCAAGACCTAGCGGGAGGTAACAATGAGCAGTTCTTC. It codes for CASSQDLAGGNNEQFF.

In its sample, this clonotype was seen many times. V gene TRBV9 combines with J gene TRBJ2-7; unclear D gene. The CDR3 length is 15 residues. Germline V gene lookup returns CDR1 SGDLS and CDR2 YYNGEE. The V gene lost 0 bases and the J gene lost 3 bases, with 13 bases spanning the gap. The chain's CDR3 is CASSVGPPDIYEQYF. As DNA, the CDR3 is TGTGCCAGCAGCGTAGGACCACCTGATATCTACGAGCAGTACTTC.